The text below deals with one T cell receptor beta chain. The antigen is undetermined. Between the trimmed V and J ends, which lost 5 bases and 7 bases, there was a span of 12 bases. The V gene's germline CDR1 is SGHAT and CDR2 FQNNGV. The CDR3 has 12 amino acids. The data derive from a study of T cell clonotyping in hematopoietic cell transplantation. Clones were read by immunoSEQ multiplex PCR, and TCRdb kept only the in-frame ones, dropping some. The sample shows about 19,000 clones, around four fifths of them seen only once. General observations from the study: At the given depth, recipient repertoires were over 97% de novo clonotypes. After transplant, recipient diversity fell while pathologically expanded clonotypes grew through day 180. No sorting was done, leaving CD4 and CD8 contributions mixed.

The sequenced sample consisted of peripheral blood mononuclear cells. This chain connects TRBV11-2 to TRBJ2-7; no clear D. The receptor was derived from a man between 60 and 75 years old in good health. Some clones in this sample may be carry-over from other donors' samples. The CDR3 protein is CASSVSPWEQYF. CDR3 nucleotides: TGTGCCAGCAGCGTGAGCCCCTGGGAGCAGTACTTC. The variable domain in full, with the rest retrieved from reference TRBV11-2 and TRBJ2-7, is EAGVAQSPRYKIIEKRQSVAFWCNPISGHATLYWYQQILGQGPKLLIQFQNNGVVDDSQLPKDRFSAERLKGVDSTLKIQPAKLEDSAVYLCASSVSPWEQYFGPGTRLTVT.